These 5 T cell receptor beta chains originate from one sample sequenced in a study of blood T cell repertoires in COVID-19. This table comes from immunoSEQ multiplex PCR, and its TCRdb copy is limited to in-frame clones, with some not included. The profile shows tens of thousands of clones, 80% to 90% of them singletons. Sample: peripheral blood. Every receptor here comes from a man over 45 with active or convalescent COVID-19.

The chain carries TRBV11-2 and TRBJ1-3; a weak D match, TRBD1 (5 bases). V was clipped by 3 bases and J by 3 bases, with 21 bases between them. This CDR3 contains 18 residues. From germline, CDR1 is SGHAT and CDR2 FQNNGV. CDR3 residues: CASSFRGGVDPRGNTIYF. In nucleotides, the CDR3 is TGTGCCAGCAGCTTTCGGGGGGGGGTCGACCCGCGTGGAAACACCATATATTTT.

In this sample, this clone turned up once. The chain has TRBV5-1 and TRBJ1-1; 9 nucleotides agree with TRBD1. Germline lookup yields CDR1 SGHRS and CDR2 YFSETQ. J gave up 4 bases and V 0 bases, and 4 bases lay outside the gene matches. This CDR3 spans 15 amino acids. CDR3 coding DNA: TGCGCCAGCAGCTTGGACCCGACAGGGGGCACTGAAGCTTTCTTT. Translation: CASSLDPTGGTEAFF.

The chain uses TRBV5-1 and TRBJ2-5; D unclear. The V gene lost 0 bases and the J gene lost 5 bases, with 2 bases spanning the gap. CDR1 and CDR2 from the germline V gene are SGHRS and YFSETQ. This CDR3 has 11 amino acids. The CDR3 sequence: CASSLAETQYF. CDR3 DNA: TGCGCCAGCAGCTTGGCGGAGACCCAGTACTTC.

CDR3 in DNA: TGTGCCAGCTCATCGGGGACAGGGGATACTCGCAATGAGCAGTTCTTC. Translating it yields CASSSGTGDTRNEQFF. J is TRBJ2-1 and V is TRBV18; 10 nucleotides agree with TRBD1. Unmatched junction bases numbered 10, after V lost 5 bases and J lost 6 bases. This CDR3 spans 16 amino acids. CDR1 and CDR2 from the germline V gene are KGHSH and LQKENI.

The CDR3 sequence is CASSQETSGVTDTQYF. In nucleotides, the CDR3 is TGTGCCAGCAGCCAAGAGACTAGCGGGGTCACAGATACGCAGTATTTT. V gene TRBV4-2 combines with J gene TRBJ2-3; TRBD2 aligns across 11 bases. Per germline, CDR1 LGHNA and CDR2 YNFKEQ. V dropped 0 bases and J dropped 2; count of bases not matched to a gene: 1. This CDR3 has 16 residues.